The next 24 T cell receptor beta chains were all read from a single sample in a study of T cell changes during pregnancy in multiple sclerosis. Here immunoSEQ multiplex PCR was the method, and the copy in TCRdb shows in-frame clones only, minus some. The table records about 72,000 clones, about 93% of them present only once. The material was peripheral blood, obtained in the first trimester of pregnancy. The receptors derive from a female donor in good health, enrolled as a control in a pregnancy study.

The gene calls are TRBV7-2 and TRBJ1-2; D uncertain. This CDR3 comprises 14 residues. Germline V lookup: CDR1 SGHTA, CDR2 FQGNSA. Deletions cut 5 bases from V and 2 bases from J, with 12 bases between. For the CDR3, the DNA is TGTGCCAGCAGCAAGGAGGCGGGGAACTATGGCTACACCTTC. It codes for CASSKEAGNYGYTF.

In its sample, this clone was seen once. V usage is TRBV7-6 and J usage is TRBJ2-5; 8 bases are a match to TRBD2. The J call may be mistaken, given a closer DNA end match to TRBJ2-7. CDR1 and CDR2 (germline): SGHVS, FNYEAQ. The CDR3 spans 16 residues. The DNA for the CDR3 is TGTGCCAGCAGCTTAGCGAGCGGGAGTATGAACTACGAGCAGTACTTC. Protein sequence: CASSLASGSMNYEQYF.

The rearrangement links TRBV9 to TRBJ2-1, with 9 bases lining up with TRBD2. Germline V gene data show CDR1 as SGDLS and CDR2 as YYNGEE. Unmatched junction bases numbered 6, after V lost 4 bases and J lost 7 bases. CDR3 length: 14 residues. Here the CDR3 DNA reads TGTGCCAGCAGCTTAGCGGGAGAAAAGAATGAGCAGTTCTTC. Amino acid sequence: CASSLAGEKNEQFF. Combining the CDR3 with reference TRBV9 and TRBJ2-1 gives the whole variable domain DSGVTQTPKHLITATGQRVTLRCSPRSGDLSVYWYQQSLDQGLQFLIQYYNGEERAKGNILERFSAQQFPDLHSELNLSSLELGDSALYFCASSLAGEKNEQFFGPGTRLTVL.

The chain couples TRBV2 to TRBJ1-5; D is undetermined. CDR3 length: 14 amino acids. Germline V CDR1 and CDR2: SNHLY, FYNNEI. Trimming left V 7 bases short and J 0 bases short, with 10 bases between. The CDR3 sequence is CASTPGYSNQPQHF. CDR3 DNA sequence: TGTGCCAGCACCCCCGGGTATAGCAATCAGCCCCAGCATTTT.

This clone was counted once. The chain carries TRBV28 and TRBJ2-1, with 9 bases identical to TRBD2. V gave up 6 bases and J gave up 6 bases; unmatched junction bases: 6. CDR3 length: 14 amino acids. CDR1 and CDR2 (germline): MDHEN, SYDVKM. CDR3 coding DNA: TGTGCCAGCAGAATAGCGGGAGCTGGCAATGAGCAGTTCTTC. The encoded protein is CASRIAGAGNEQFF.

CDR3: CASSWRGSSTDTQYF. The DNA for the CDR3 is TGTGCCAGCAGTTGGCGCGGGAGTTCGACAGATACGCAGTATTTT. The V and J genes are TRBV28 and TRBJ2-3; 7 bases map to TRBD2. The CDR3 length is 15 residues. From germline, CDR1 is MDHEN and CDR2 SYDVKM. After removal of 4 bases from V and 3 bases from J, the junction contained 7 bases not matched to a gene.

The chain links TRBV5-4 to TRBJ1-4; D is perhaps TRBD1 (6 bases). The V gene lost 0 bases and the J gene lost 8 bases, with 8 bases spanning the gap. This CDR3 has 13 residues. Germline V lookup: CDR1 SGHNT, CDR2 YYREEE (reference sequence). This chain's CDR3 is CASSLDRDEKLFF. The CDR3 nucleotides are TGTGCCAGCAGCTTGGACAGGGACGAAAAACTGTTTTTT.

The chain links TRBV27 to TRBJ2-3, with 14 nucleotides matching TRBD2. From germline, CDR1 is MNHEY and CDR2 SMNVEV (reference sequence). J was trimmed by 5 bases and V by 5 bases; bases with no gene match: 12. The CDR3 covers 18 residues. CDR3 DNA sequence: TGTGCCAGCAGTCTCTACCCCGGGACTAGCGGGGGAGAAGATACGCAGTATTTT. Its translation is CASSLYPGTSGGEDTQYF.

The chain links TRBV5-5 to TRBJ2-7; the D gene is possibly TRBD1 (5 bases). Trimming took off 6 bases at V and 3 bases at J, with 10 bases between the two ends. Per germline, CDR1 SGHKS and CDR2 YYEKEE (reference sequence). The CDR3 consists of 12 residues. CDR3 loop: CASTAQGYEQYF. In DNA form, the CDR3 reads TGTGCCAGCACTGCGCAGGGCTACGAGCAGTACTTC.

The J gene is TRBJ2-5, the V gene TRBV19; perhaps TRBD1 as D (6 bases). This CDR3 is built from 15 residues. V lost 4 bases, J lost 1 base, and 13 bases lay in between. Germline loops: CDR1 LNHDA, CDR2 SQIVND (reference sequence). The CDR3 is CASSRGDRPQETQYF. The CDR3 DNA sequence: TGTGCCAGTAGTAGGGGAGACAGGCCCCAAGAGACCCAGTACTTC.

The V gene is TRBV7-9, the J gene TRBJ2-3; 8 nucleotides agree with TRBD1. The CDR3 is 16 amino acids. The trim removed 1 base at V and 3 bases at J, leaving 6 bases unmatched. Germline loops: CDR1 SEHNR, CDR2 FQNEAQ (reference sequence). CDR3 protein: CASSLVQGAVTDTQYF. The CDR3 DNA reads TGTGCCAGCAGCTTAGTTCAGGGGGCTGTAACAGATACGCAGTATTTT.

The gene calls are TRBV6-6 and TRBJ2-7; the match to TRBD2 covers 8 bases. This CDR3 spans 16 amino acids. Germline V CDR1 and CDR2: MNHNY, SVGAGI (reference sequence). J was trimmed by 3 bases and V by 0 bases; bases with no gene match: 7. The CDR3 region has the DNA TGTGCCAGCAGTTACTCGACGGGAGGGAAGTTCTACGAGCAGTACTTC. It is translated as CASSYSTGGKFYEQYF.

This clone was counted a few times. The V call is TRBV7-9, the J call TRBJ1-1, with D maybe TRBD1 (5 bases). Germline CDR1 reads SEHNR; CDR2 reads FQNEAQ (reference sequence). Trimming took 1 base from V and 5 from J, leaving 14 bases between them. There are 15 residues in the CDR3. CDR3 amino acids: CASSLGRGGGTEAFF. The CDR3, as DNA: TGTGCCAGCAGCTTAGGACGTGGGGGAGGTACTGAAGCTTTCTTT.

This clone appeared a single time. The V and J genes are TRBV27 and TRBJ2-6; possible D gene TRBD1, 7 bases. The CDR3 contains 17 residues. V was shortened by 7 bases and J by 4 bases, with 20 bases between the two germline ends. Germline CDR1 MNHEY, CDR2 SMNVEV (reference sequence). The CDR3 sequence: CASTATGRNYGANVLTF. CDR3 in DNA: TGTGCCAGCACCGCGACAGGGAGGAATTACGGGGCCAACGTCCTGACTTTC.

The chain links TRBV9 to TRBJ2-1; D not certain. Germline V gene lookup returns CDR1 SGDLS and CDR2 YYNGEE. Trimming removed 1 base from V and 7 bases from J, with 9 bases in between. This CDR3 is built from 13 residues. CDR3 bases: TGTGCCAGCAGCGTATTCATAGAAAATGAGCAGTTCTTC. Its protein is CASSVFIENEQFF.

J is TRBJ2-1 and V is TRBV4-2; D is possibly TRBD1 (5 bases). From germline, CDR1 is LGHNA and CDR2 YNFKEQ. This CDR3 has 17 residues. V was shortened by 0 bases and J by 0 bases, with 12 bases between the two germline ends. CDR3 in DNA: TGTGCCAGCAGCCAAGAATGGCGGCAGGGCTCCTACAATGAGCAGTTCTTC. It is translated as CASSQEWRQGSYNEQFF.

The J gene is TRBJ1-5, the V gene TRBV21-1; the D segment call TRBD1 is taken from the table without a DNA check. TRBV21-1 is given as a pseudogene. The CDR3 is made up of 17 amino acids. Here the CDR3 reads CASHLPSGQGPHQPQHF. CDR3 in DNA: TGTGCCAGCCACCTTCCCTCGGGACAGGGACCGCATCAGCCCCAGCATTTT.

The chain has TRBV2 and TRBJ2-7; 12 bases match TRBD1. CDR3 length: 15 amino acids. CDR1 is SNHLY and CDR2 is FYNNEI in the germline V gene. J was trimmed by 5 bases and V by 10 bases; bases with no gene match: 12. The CDR3 region has the DNA TGTGCCAACGGAGAAAGGGACAGGGGGCGGGACGAGCAGTACTTC. Translated, it gives CANGERDRGRDEQYF.

This chain connects TRBV28 to TRBJ2-5, with D maybe TRBD1 (5 bases). The V end was cut by 3 bases, the J end by 2 bases, with 7 bases between. Germline CDR1 reads MDHEN; CDR2 reads SYDVKM. The length of the CDR3 is 13 residues. CDR3 region: CASSLGQQETQYF. Written as DNA, the CDR3 is TGTGCCAGCAGTTTGGGGCAGCAAGAGACCCAGTACTTC.

The chain is built from TRBV29-1 and TRBJ2-7, with a weak D call TRBD2 (6 bases). Per the germline V gene, CDR1 is SQVTM and CDR2 is ANQGSEA. CDR3 length equals 14 residues. Between the trimmed V and J ends, which lost 7 bases and 5 bases, there was a span of 21 bases. Here the CDR3 DNA reads TGCAGCGCCCCAAAGGCGGGACTCAGCAACGAGCAGTACTTC. This sequence encodes CSAPKAGLSNEQYF.

V gene TRBV6-5 combines with J gene TRBJ2-5; weak D call: TRBD2 (5 bases). Between the trimmed V and J ends, which lost 6 bases and 2 bases, there was a span of 13 bases. The CDR3 has 14 residues. CDR1 MNHEY and CDR2 SVGAGI come from the germline V gene. The CDR3 sequence: CASSMRVPQETQYF. CDR3 nucleotide sequence: TGTGCCAGCAGCATGCGGGTACCTCAAGAGACCCAGTACTTC.

The chain employs TRBV29-1 and TRBJ2-3; TRBD2 aligns across 11 bases. Losses at the gene ends were 5 bases for V and 4 bases for J; bases not matched to a gene: 5. CDR1 is SQVTM and CDR2 is ANQGSEA in the germline V gene. The CDR3 length is 14 residues. CDR3 in amino acids: CSVLAGGRADTQYF. The CDR3 DNA is TGCAGCGTTTTAGCGGGAGGGCGGGCAGATACGCAGTATTTT.

The chain couples TRBV28 to TRBJ2-7; D remains ambiguous. Germline-derived CDR1 and CDR2 are MDHEN and SYDVKM. The CDR3 contains 15 residues. With 1 base removed from V and 0 bases from J, the gap between germline ends came to 10 bases. The CDR3 DNA is TGTGCCAGCAGTTTATTTCCCAGCGACTCCTACGAGCAGTACTTC. This translates into CASSLFPSDSYEQYF.

This chain uses TRBV6-6 with TRBJ2-7, with D possibly being TRBD1 (6 bases). Between the trimmed V and J ends, which lost 5 bases and 3 bases, there was a span of 8 bases. Germline-derived CDR1 and CDR2 are MNHNY and SVGAGI (reference sequence). The CDR3 contains 12 residues. This chain's CDR3 is CASSMDSYEQYF. In DNA form, the CDR3 reads TGTGCCAGCAGTATGGACAGCTACGAGCAGTACTTC.